The clone carrying this TCR beta chain was found a few times. Its specificity is unknown. These data belong to a study of cytomegalovirus exposure and HLA in healthy donors. General study findings and limits: Reported performance of the classifier showed diagnosis of cytomegalovirus status with high specificity and sensitivity.

The junction had 1 base not matched to a gene; V was cut back by 4 bases and J by 2 bases. From germline, CDR1 is MNHNS and CDR2 SASEGT. The CDR3 loop spans 14 amino acids. Clones were sequenced by immunoSEQ multiplex PCR, and TCRdb holds only the in-frame ones, with some missing. Among tens of thousands of clones listed, approximately 90% were seen once. This sequence originates from a man aged 30 to 39 in good health and CMV-seronegative. This rearrangement joins TRBV6-1 to TRBJ2-3, with 9 bases that match TRBD2. Sequences were obtained from PBMCs. DNA for the CDR3: TGTGCCAGCAGTGGACTAGCGGCCACAGATACGCAGTATTTT. This gives the protein CASSGLAATDTQYF.